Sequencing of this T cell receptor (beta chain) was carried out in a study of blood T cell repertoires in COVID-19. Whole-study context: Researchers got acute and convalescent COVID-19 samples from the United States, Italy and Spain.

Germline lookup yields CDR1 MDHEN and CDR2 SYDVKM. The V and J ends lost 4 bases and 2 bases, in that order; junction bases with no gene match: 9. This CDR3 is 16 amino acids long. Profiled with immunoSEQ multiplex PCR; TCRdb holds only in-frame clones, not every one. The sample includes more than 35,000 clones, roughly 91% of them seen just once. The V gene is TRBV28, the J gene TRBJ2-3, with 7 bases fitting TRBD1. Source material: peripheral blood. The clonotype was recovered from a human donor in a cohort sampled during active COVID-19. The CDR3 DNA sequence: TGTGCCAGCAGTTCGTTCCGACAGGGCAACACAGATACGCAGTATTTT. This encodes CASSSFRQGNTDTQYF.